One TCR beta chain is described in this entry. This sample is part of a study of chemoradiotherapy in HPV16-positive cancers. Data came from immunoSEQ multiplex PCR; TCRdb stores just in-frame clones and leaves some out. The data contain 40,000 or so clones, around 82% of them singletons. Repertoires were sampled repeatedly during chemoradiotherapy. Per the germline V gene, CDR1 is MDHEN and CDR2 is SYDVKM. Deletions cut 6 bases from V and 5 bases from J, with 5 bases between. This CDR3 has 12 amino acids. V and J are TRBV28 and TRBJ1-6, with D unresolved. The sample was blood, taken from a patient who underwent chemoradiotherapy. This sequence was found in a human donor with HPV-associated anogenital cancer. CDR3 protein: CASRQNNSPLHF. CDR3 nucleotide sequence: TGTGCCAGCAGACAGAATAATTCACCCCTCCACTTT.